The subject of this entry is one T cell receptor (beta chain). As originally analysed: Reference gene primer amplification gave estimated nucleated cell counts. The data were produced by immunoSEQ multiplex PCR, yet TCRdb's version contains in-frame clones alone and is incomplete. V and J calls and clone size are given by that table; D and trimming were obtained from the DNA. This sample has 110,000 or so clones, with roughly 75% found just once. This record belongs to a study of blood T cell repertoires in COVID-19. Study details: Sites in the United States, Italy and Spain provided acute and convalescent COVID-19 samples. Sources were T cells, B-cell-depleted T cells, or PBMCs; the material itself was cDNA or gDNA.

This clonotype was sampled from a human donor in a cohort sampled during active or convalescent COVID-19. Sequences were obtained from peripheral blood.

CDR3 residues: CASSQTAGLGYEQYF. As DNA, the CDR3 is TGCGCCAGCAGCCAAACGGCGGGACTAGGCTACGAGCAGTACTTC. The chain couples TRBV4-3 to TRBJ2-7; 8 bases line up with TRBD2. The V segment lost 2 bases and the J segment 3 bases; nucleotides outside the gene matches: 6. The CDR3 consists of 15 residues. CDR1 and CDR2 from the germline V gene are LGHNA and YSLEER.